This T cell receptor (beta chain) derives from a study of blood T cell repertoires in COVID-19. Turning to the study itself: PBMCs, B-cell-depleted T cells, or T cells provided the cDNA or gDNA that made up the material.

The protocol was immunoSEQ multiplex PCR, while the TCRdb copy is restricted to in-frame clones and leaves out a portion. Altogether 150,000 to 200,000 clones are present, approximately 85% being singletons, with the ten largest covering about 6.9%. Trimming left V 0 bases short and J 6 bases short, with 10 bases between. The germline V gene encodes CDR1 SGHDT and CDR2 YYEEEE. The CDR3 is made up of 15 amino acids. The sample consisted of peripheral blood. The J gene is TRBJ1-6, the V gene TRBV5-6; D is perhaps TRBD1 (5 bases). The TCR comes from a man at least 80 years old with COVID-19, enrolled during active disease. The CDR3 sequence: CASSLGGFANSPLHF. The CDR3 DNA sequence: TGTGCCAGCAGCTTGGGGGGCTTCGCTAATTCACCCCTCCACTTT.